These 21 T cell receptor beta chains originate from one sample sequenced in a study of CD8+CD57+ T cells in acquired aplastic anemia. Genomic DNA templated the TCR beta VDJ and CDR3 profiling. TCRdb itself ran the reads through MiXCR, one entry per CDR3 protein. The data contain approximately 220,000 distinct CDR3 sequences, roughly half of them seen just once; the ten biggest clones take up about 8.3%. An expansion of CD8+CD57+ cells by flow cytometry had been shown in patients chosen for sequencing. The sequenced material came from sorted CD4+, CD8+, or CD8+CD57+ T cells (not recorded which) from PBMCs. These receptors were taken from a human donor with aplastic anemia.

The V call is TRBV2, the J call TRBJ2-5, with 8 bases that match TRBD1. Germline values: CDR1 SNHLY, CDR2 FYNNEI. There are 15 residues in the CDR3. V was pared by 5 bases and J by 5 bases, with 10 bases of the junction left unmatched. CDR3 sequence (DNA): TGTGCCAGCAGTAGGAGGTCAGGGGGCCTGGAGACCCAGTACTTC. Protein sequence: CASSRRSGGLETQYF.

The rearrangement uses TRBV25-1 and TRBJ2-1; 7 bases match TRBD2. The CDR3 loop spans 15 amino acids. CDR1 is MGHDK, CDR2 SYGVNS, per germline. The trim removed 5 bases at V and 8 bases at J, leaving 12 bases unmatched. CDR3 nucleotide sequence: TGTGCCAGCAGTAGCGGGGTCGGGGCCTTAGATGAGCAGTTCTTC. It encodes CASSSGVGALDEQFF.

The chain joins TRBV24-1 to TRBJ2-7; maybe TRBD2 (6 bases). Germline lookup yields CDR1 KGHDR and CDR2 SFDVKD. The V end was cut by 5 bases, the J end by 0 bases, with 22 bases between. The length of the CDR3 is 18 residues. CDR3 nucleotides: TGTGCCACCAGTGCTAGAGCCGGTCACGGGGGATTCTCCTACGAGCAGTACTTC. Translating gives CATSARAGHGGFSYEQYF.

The V call is TRBV5-6, the J call TRBJ2-7; 11 nucleotides agree with TRBD1. The CDR3 runs to 13 residues. CDR1 and CDR2 from the germline V gene are SGHDT and YYEEEE. With V trimmed by 4 bases and J by 6 bases, 3 bases remained unmatched. The CDR3 nucleotides read TGTGCCAGCAGCATTGGGACAGGGGGCGAGCAGTACGTC. The encoded protein is CASSIGTGGEQYV.

This clonotype was seen many times. As DNA, the CDR3 is TGTGCCAGCAGCTTATGGTCAGGGTTGGACGAGCAGTACTTC. Translated, it gives CASSLWSGLDEQYF. The chain has TRBV11-2 and TRBJ2-7; maybe TRBD1 (5 bases). V lost 2 bases, J lost 5 bases, and 13 bases lay in between. The germline V gene encodes CDR1 SGHAT and CDR2 FQNNGV. The CDR3 loop spans 14 amino acids.

This clonotype was counted many times. The V and J genes are TRBV14 and TRBJ2-7, with unresolved D. CDR3 length equals 13 residues. Germline V gene lookup returns CDR1 SGHDN and CDR2 FVKESK. Trimming stripped 3 bases from V and 4 bases from J, with 10 bases between. The CDR3 protein is CASSHTRRYEQYF. The CDR3 coding sequence is TGTGCCAGCAGCCATACCAGGCGGTACGAGCAGTACTTC.

This CDR3 reads CASSPGGGDQPQHF. The CDR3 DNA sequence: TGTGCCAGCAGCCCAGGAGGGGGTGATCAGCCCCAGCATTTT. V usage is TRBV2 and J usage is TRBJ1-5, with a possible D match to TRBD1 (6 bases). Germline-derived CDR1 and CDR2 are SNHLY and FYNNEI. The CDR3 loop spans 14 amino acids. The germline V and J ends were trimmed by 6 bases and 5 bases, with 14 bases remaining between them.

This clonotype was picked up many times. The gene calls are TRBV4-3 and TRBJ1-2, with a tentative D call TRBD1 (5 bases). The V and J ends lost 0 bases and 7 bases respectively, with 15 bases between them. The length of the CDR3 is 15 residues. From germline, CDR1 is LGHNA and CDR2 YSLEER. The DNA for the CDR3 is TGCGCCAGCAGCCAAGAGGTGGGGGTCGGCATTGGCTACACCTTC. It specifies CASSQEVGVGIGYTF.

This clonotype showed up many times. The chain carries TRBV7-6 and TRBJ1-2; D is unclear. CDR1 SGHVS and CDR2 FNYEAQ come from the germline V gene. This CDR3 spans 13 amino acids. V lost 3 bases to trimming and J lost 4 bases, with 9 bases between them. The CDR3 is CASSFRYSYGYTF. The CDR3 DNA reads TGTGCCAGCAGCTTTAGGTACAGCTATGGCTACACCTTC. The full variable domain, rest sourced from reference TRBV7-6 and TRBJ1-2, is GAGVSQSPRYKVTKRGQDVALRCDPISGHVSLYWYRQALGQGPEFLTYFNYEAQQDKSGLPNDRFSAERPEGSISTLTIQRTEQRDSAMYRCASSFRYSYGYTFGSGTRLTVV.

The chain employs TRBV7-9 and TRBJ2-1, with a tentative D call TRBD1 (6 bases). The V gene lost 4 bases and the J gene lost 5 bases, with 12 bases spanning the gap. CDR3 length: 14 residues. Germline CDR1 reads SEHNR; CDR2 reads FQNEAQ (reference sequence). The CDR3 coding sequence is TGTGCCAGCAGCTCTATGGACAGAAACAATGAGCAGTTCTTC. Protein sequence: CASSSMDRNNEQFF.

This clonotype was seen only a few times. V and J are TRBV6-5 and TRBJ2-2; a possible D gene is TRBD2 (6 bases). Trimming cost V 0 bases and J 6 bases, with 11 bases left between them. This CDR3 has 15 amino acids. Germline CDR1 MNHEY, CDR2 SVGAGI. Here the CDR3 DNA reads TGTGCCAGCAGTTACTCCGGGGGATTGGCCGGGGAGCTGTTTTTT. It translates to CASSYSGGLAGELFF.

This clonotype was seen repeatedly, ten times or more. The chain uses TRBV4-1 and TRBJ1-2; 11 bases align to TRBD1. Germline assignment: CDR1 MGHRA and CDR2 YSYEKL. The CDR3 contains 15 residues. Trimming took 4 bases from V and 4 from J; bases not matched to a gene: 5. Here the CDR3 reads CASSPGQGDVYGYTF. As DNA, the CDR3 is TGCGCCAGCAGCCCGGGACAGGGGGATGTCTATGGCTACACCTTC.

On this clonotype itself: At one of its ends the junction is not consistent with the germline gene, which may arise from a read error. The chain joins TRBV7-9 to TRBJ2-6; the D call may be TRBD1 or TRBD2 (5 bases each). Germline lookup yields CDR1 SEHNR and CDR2 FQNEAQ (reference sequence). CDR3 length: 14 residues. The DNA of the CDR3 is TGCGCCAGCAGCCCCCGGGGCGGAGCCAACGTCCTGACTTTC. Amino acid sequence: CASSPRGGANVLTF.

This clonotype has ten or more counts. The J gene is TRBJ1-1, the V gene TRBV24-1, with D perhaps TRBD1 (5 bases). The V end was cut by 7 bases, the J end by 1 base, with 9 bases between. CDR1 KGHDR and CDR2 SFDVKD come from the germline V gene. The CDR3 sequence is 13 residues long. DNA for the CDR3: TGTGCCACCAGCGCAAGGGGGAACACTGAAGCTTTCTTT. Amino acid sequence: CATSARGNTEAFF.

As for this clonotype: In this CDR3 the conserved last residue, phenylalanine or tryptophan, is missing, so a read error is likely. This CDR3 reads CASSYTTGTTYEQYL. In DNA form, the CDR3 reads TGTGCCAGCAGCTACACGACAGGGACGACCTACGAGCAGTACCTC. The rearrangement joins TRBV7-8 to TRBJ2-7; TRBD1 aligns across 7 bases. Losses at the gene ends were 4 bases for V and 2 bases for J; bases not matched to a gene: 8. The CDR3 spans 15 residues. Germline CDR1 reads SGHVS; CDR2 reads FQNEAQ.

This clonotype was picked up a small number of times. The rearrangement joins TRBV20-1 to TRBJ2-7; D is possibly TRBD1 (5 bases). CDR1 is DFQATT, CDR2 SNEGSKA, per germline (reference sequence). The length of the CDR3 is 13 residues. V was shortened by 6 bases and J by 6 bases, with 18 bases between the two germline ends. The CDR3 protein is CSASLDRSGEQYF. The CDR3 coding sequence is TGCAGTGCCAGCCTCGACAGATCGGGCGAGCAGTACTTC.

The chain recombines TRBV11-1 with TRBJ1-6; TRBD1 agrees at 7 bases. Germline-derived CDR1 and CDR2 are SGHAT and FQDESV (reference sequence). V lost 3 bases, J lost 3 bases, and 5 bases stayed unmatched. The CDR3 extends over 16 amino acids. The CDR3, as DNA: TGTGCCAGCAGCTTGGGACAGCAAAACTATAATTCACCCCTCCACTTT. This gives the protein CASSLGQQNYNSPLHF.

This clonotype counts as medium-sized (0.01 to 0.1%). The V call is TRBV6-4, the J call TRBJ2-3, with TRBD2 identical over 14 bases. Germline V gives CDR1 MRHNA, CDR2 SNTAGT. The CDR3 is 16 amino acids. Losses at the gene ends were 0 bases for V and 4 bases for J; bases not matched to a gene: 0. CDR3 residues: CASSDSTSGGADTQYF. In DNA form, the CDR3 reads TGTGCCAGCAGTGACTCGACTAGCGGGGGGGCAGATACGCAGTATTTT.

This clonotype was seen a handful of times. The chain links TRBV11-2 to TRBJ2-7; tentative D call: TRBD1 (5 bases). The length of the CDR3 is 18 residues. V lost 5 bases to trimming and J lost 4 bases, with 27 bases between them. Germline V gene sequence: CDR1 SGHAT, CDR2 FQNNGV. CDR3 loop: CASSPLITSPGQGYEQYF. Written as DNA, the CDR3 is TGTGCCAGCAGCCCTTTAATTACGTCCCCCGGCCAGGGTTACGAGCAGTACTTC.

The V and J genes are TRBV2 and TRBJ1-3; 7 bases align to TRBD1. The CDR3 length is 14 residues. Germline V lookup: CDR1 SNHLY, CDR2 FYNNEI. V gave up 5 bases and J gave up 1 base; unmatched junction bases: 2. The CDR3 sequence: CASSTGESGNTIYF. The CDR3 bases are TGTGCCAGCAGTACAGGGGAGTCTGGAAACACCATATATTTT.

This clonotype was recorded many times. The V and J genes are TRBV9 and TRBJ1-4; D gene ambiguous. Trimming took off 5 bases at V and 4 bases at J, with 6 bases between the two ends. CDR3 length: 12 residues. CDR1 is SGDLS, CDR2 YYNGEE, per germline. The CDR3 region is CASSGLNEKLFF. The DNA for the CDR3 is TGTGCCAGCAGTGGTCTTAATGAAAAACTGTTTTTT.